The 30 T cell receptor beta chains given below trace back to one sample, sequenced in a study of neurological immune-mediated disorders. A single record per CDR3 protein comes from TCRdb applying MiXCR to the 5' RACE reads. Altogether fewer than 60,000 distinct CDR3 sequences are present, approximately 14% being singletons, with the ten largest covering roughly 4.8%. As to time point: longitudinal time-point 2. The sequenced sample was PBMCs. These receptors came from a male donor with HTLV-1-associated myelopathy (HAM/TSP).

The rearrangement links TRBV5-1 to TRBJ1-3; weak D call: TRBD1 (5 bases). V lost 1 base and J lost 0, with 14 bases in between. The CDR3 consists of 17 residues. Germline V CDR1 and CDR2: SGHRS, YFSETQ. CDR3 region: CASSLYRSSSSGNTIYF. The CDR3, as DNA: TGCGCCAGCAGCTTGTACAGGTCTTCGAGCTCTGGAAACACCATATATTTT.

This clonotype was counted many times. Here the CDR3 DNA reads TGCGCCAGCAGCTTGTCACGTTCGCTCACTGAAGCTTTCTTT. It specifies CASSLSRSLTEAFF. The chain is built from TRBV5-1 and TRBJ1-1; D gene unclear. The germline CDR1 and CDR2 sequences are SGHRS and YFSETQ. The CDR3 spans 14 residues. V shed 1 base and J shed 4 bases, with 11 bases lying between them.

There are many counts of this clonotype. V is TRBV3-1 and J is TRBJ2-5; D remains ambiguous. There are 13 residues in the CDR3. Germline assignment: CDR1 LGHDT and CDR2 YNNKEL (reference sequence). V lost 4 bases and J lost 2, with 8 bases in between. The CDR3 bases are TGTGCCAGCAGCCGATTGACTCAAGAGACCCAGTACTTC. Translating gives CASSRLTQETQYF.

This clonotype was observed many times. The chain carries TRBV9 and TRBJ2-2; D might be TRBD2 (6 bases). CDR1 and CDR2 from the germline V gene are SGDLS and YYNGEE. Trimming shortened V by 5 bases and J by 0 bases, and 11 bases separated the two germline ends. The CDR3 sequence is 15 residues long. The CDR3 spells CASSYGGSNTGELFF. The DNA of the CDR3 is TGTGCCAGCAGTTATGGAGGGTCGAACACCGGGGAGCTGTTTTTT.

This clonotype was recorded many times. The gene calls are TRBV7-9 and TRBJ2-5; D remains unclear. From germline, CDR1 is SEHNR and CDR2 FQNEAQ (reference sequence). The germline V and J ends were trimmed by 4 bases and 4 bases, with 4 bases remaining between them. CDR3 length: 11 amino acids. Written as DNA, the CDR3 is TGTGCCAGCAGCTCCCGAGAGACCCAGTACTTC. This codes for CASSSRETQYF.

This clonotype came up many times. The chain employs TRBV6-5 and TRBJ2-3, with D unresolved. CDR1 MNHEY and CDR2 SVGAGI come from the germline V gene. The CDR3 spans 11 residues. Trimming pared 6 bases from V and 5 bases from J, leaving 6 bases between. CDR3 loop: CASRRRDTQYF. The CDR3 nucleotides are TGTGCCAGCAGACGAAGAGATACGCAGTATTTT.

This clonotype was observed at least ten times. The rearrangement links TRBV6-5 to TRBJ2-2, with a weak D call TRBD1 (6 bases). This CDR3 region has 15 residues. Germline V gene data show CDR1 as MNHEY and CDR2 as SVGAGI. V shed 1 base and J shed 5 bases, with 11 bases lying between them. CDR3: CASSYFGRGTGELFF. The CDR3 DNA follows: TGTGCCAGCAGTTACTTTGGCAGGGGAACCGGGGAGCTGTTTTTT.

Many counts were recorded for this clonotype. The V gene is TRBV5-1, the J gene TRBJ1-1; TRBD1 aligns across 10 bases. This CDR3 region has 14 residues. Germline V gene data show CDR1 as SGHRS and CDR2 as YFSETQ. V lost 2 bases, J lost 8 bases, and 6 bases stayed unmatched. The CDR3 region is CASSLGTGAREAFF. The CDR3 region has the DNA TGCGCCAGCAGCTTAGGGACAGGGGCTCGGGAAGCTTTCTTT.

This clonotype was counted at least ten times. The rearrangement uses TRBV27 and TRBJ2-1; 7 bases are a match to TRBD1. V trimming: 2 bases; J trimming: 3 bases; junction bases outside the gene matches: 7. The germline gives CDR1 MNHEY, CDR2 SMNVEV (reference sequence). CDR3 length: 16 amino acids. The CDR3 here is CASSLEGGFYYNEQFF. The CDR3 region has the DNA TGTGCCAGCAGTTTAGAAGGGGGCTTCTACTACAATGAGCAGTTCTTC.

This clonotype has ten or more counts. The chain recombines TRBV3-1 with TRBJ2-2; weak D call: TRBD2 (6 bases). The CDR3 extends over 14 amino acids. Trimming took off 3 bases at V and 9 bases at J, with 14 bases between the two ends. Germline V CDR1 and CDR2: LGHDT, YNNKEL (reference sequence). The CDR3 protein is CASSHHMEGWELFF. The CDR3 nucleotides are TGTGCCAGCAGCCACCACATGGAGGGCTGGGAGCTGTTTTTT.

Points on this clonotype: Being one base from a much bigger clone, this may be a read error. The chain's CDR3 is CSARYGGGVDTQYF. CDR3 bases: TGCAGTGCTAGATACGGCGGGGGGGTAGATACGCAGTATTTT. J is TRBJ2-3 and V is TRBV20-1; 9 bases are shared with TRBD2. The CDR3 sequence is 14 residues long. Germline V gene data show CDR1 as DFQATT and CDR2 as SNEGSKA (reference sequence). The V segment lost 2 bases and the J segment 5 bases; nucleotides outside the gene matches: 5.

V is TRBV18 and J is TRBJ1-4, with a tentative D call TRBD1 (6 bases). The CDR3 sequence is 14 residues long. In germline, CDR1 is KGHSH, CDR2 LQKENI. V was trimmed by 2 bases and J by 5 bases, leaving 9 bases between them. CDR3 sequence reads: CASSPDRQNEKLFF. CDR3 DNA: TGTGCCAGCTCACCAGACAGGCAAAATGAAAAACTGTTTTTT. Full variable domain (remainder filled in from reference TRBV18 and TRBJ1-4): NAGVMQNPRHLVRRRGQEARLRCSPMKGHSHVYWYRQLPEEGLKFMVYLQKENIIDESGMPKERFSAEFPKEGPSILRIQQVVRGDSAAYFCASSPDRQNEKLFFGSGTQLSVL.

There are many counts of this clonotype. The genes are TRBV9 and TRBJ1-5; perhaps TRBD1 as D (5 bases). V was shortened by 0 bases and J by 1 base, with 11 bases between the two germline ends. CDR3 length: 16 amino acids. CDR1 is SGDLS and CDR2 is YYNGEE in the germline V gene. CDR3 sequence reads: CASSVGGPGSNQPQHF. The CDR3 DNA follows: TGTGCCAGCAGCGTAGGGGGACCTGGAAGCAATCAGCCCCAGCATTTT.

This clonotype was seen only a few times. V and J are TRBV7-9 and TRBJ2-5, with unresolved D. The CDR3 covers 15 residues. Germline V gene sequence: CDR1 SEHNR, CDR2 FQNEAQ (reference sequence). V gave up 1 base and J gave up 1 base, with 10 bases separating them. CDR3 DNA: TGTGCCAGCAGCTTAGGAATAGGCATCCAAGAGACCCAGTACTTC. Its translation: CASSLGIGIQETQYF. Full variable domain (remainder filled in from reference TRBV7-9 and TRBJ2-5): DTGVSQNPRHKITKRGQNVTFRCDPISEHNRLYWYRQTLGQGPEFLTYFQNEAQLEKSRLLSDRFSAERPKGSFSTLEIQRTEQGDSAMYLCASSLGIGIQETQYFGPGTRLLVL.

This clonotype appeared once. V is TRBV5-1 and J is TRBJ1-2; D possibly corresponds to TRBD1 (5 bases). The CDR3 runs to 15 residues. CDR1 is SGHRS and CDR2 is YFSETQ in the germline V gene. V was trimmed by 4 bases and J by 4 bases, leaving 17 bases between them. CDR3 in amino acids: CASSRGGDTPYGYTF. For the CDR3, the DNA is TGCGCCAGCAGCCGGGGAGGGGATACGCCCTATGGCTACACCTTC.

This clonotype was recorded many times. V gene TRBV6-6 combines with J gene TRBJ1-1; D ambiguous. V lost 8 bases and J lost 0, with 13 bases in between. Germline V gene lookup returns CDR1 MNHNY and CDR2 SVGAGI (reference sequence). The CDR3 spans 14 residues. The CDR3 sequence is CASQAVRMNTEAFF. DNA of the CDR3: TGTGCCAGCCAAGCGGTTCGGATGAACACTGAAGCTTTCTTT.

This clonotype was recorded many times. The chain is built from TRBV7-9 and TRBJ1-1; D not certain. In germline, CDR1 is SEHNR, CDR2 FQNEAQ (reference sequence). Trimming pared 0 bases from V and 11 bases from J, leaving 10 bases between. CDR3 size: 12 residues. CDR3: CASSLAEDVAFF. In DNA, the CDR3 is TGTGCCAGCAGCTTAGCCGAGGACGTGGCTTTCTTT.

Many counts were recorded for this clonotype. The V gene is TRBV20-1, the J gene TRBJ2-1; no clear D gene. The ends were cut back, 5 bases at V and 7 bases at J, with 9 bases in the middle. CDR1 is DFQATT and CDR2 is SNEGSKA in the germline V gene (reference sequence). The CDR3 covers 11 residues. CDR3 sequence: CSAERSNEQFF. In nucleotides, the CDR3 is TGCAGTGCTGAGAGGTCGAATGAGCAGTTCTTC.

This clonotype was detected ten times or more. The CDR3 loop reads CATSEPGLSTDTQYF. CDR3 bases: TGTGCCACCAGTGAACCGGGACTTAGCACAGATACGCAGTATTTT. The chain uses TRBV24-1 and TRBJ2-3; D is possibly TRBD2 (6 bases). Germline CDR1 and CDR2: KGHDR and SFDVKD. This CDR3 is built from 15 residues. The V end lost 4 bases, the J end lost 0 bases, and 10 bases lay between the germline ends.

The table lists this clonotype with many counts. The genes are TRBV5-1 and TRBJ2-5; D is ambiguous. This CDR3 has 12 residues. The V end lost 1 base, the J end lost 5 bases, and 6 bases lay between the germline ends. Germline values: CDR1 SGHRS, CDR2 YFSETQ. The CDR3 loop is CASSLFGETQYF. CDR3 nucleotide sequence: TGCGCCAGCAGCTTGTTTGGTGAGACCCAGTACTTC.

This clonotype was picked up many times. The chain has TRBV2 and TRBJ2-3; 7 bases match TRBD2. This CDR3 is 14 amino acids long. V trimming: 8 bases; J trimming: 0 bases; junction bases outside the gene matches: 5. CDR1 and CDR2 (germline): SNHLY, FYNNEI. The CDR3 DNA sequence: TGTGCCAGCCGACGGGACTACAGCACAGATACGCAGTATTTT. It yields the protein CASRRDYSTDTQYF.

This clonotype was counted many times. The chain carries TRBV3-1 and TRBJ1-5; D is unresolved. The CDR3 totals 13 residues. V lost 1 base and J lost 3, with 4 bases in between. Germline V lookup: CDR1 LGHDT, CDR2 YNNKEL (reference sequence). CDR3 amino acids: CASSQGINQPQHF. As DNA, the CDR3 is TGTGCCAGCAGCCAAGGAATCAATCAGCCCCAGCATTTT. Looking up the rest from reference TRBV3-1 and TRBJ1-5 gives the full variable domain: DTAVSQTPKYLVTQMGNDKSIKCEQNLGHDTMYWYKQDSKKFLKIMFSYNNKELIINETVPNRFSPKSPDKAHLNLHINSLELGDSAVYFCASSQGINQPQHFGDGTRLSIL.

This clonotype was seen at least ten times. This CDR3 is CASSLNVGPGGKLFF. CDR3 DNA: TGTGCCAGCAGCTTAAACGTAGGCCCGGGCGGAAAACTGTTTTTT. J is TRBJ1-4 and V is TRBV7-9; D is undetermined. CDR1 and CDR2 from the germline V gene are SEHNR and FQNEAQ (reference sequence). V gave up 2 bases and J gave up 10 bases, with 17 bases separating them. This CDR3 contains 15 residues. Drawing the rest from reference TRBV7-9 and TRBJ1-4, the complete variable domain is DTGVSQNPRHKITKRGQNVTFRCDPISEHNRLYWYRQTLGQGPEFLTYFQNEAQLEKSRLLSDRFSAERPKGSFSTLEIQRTEQGDSAMYLCASSLNVGPGGKLFFGSGTQLSVL.

At least ten counts were recorded for this clonotype. The rearrangement uses TRBV3-1 and TRBJ1-1; 8 bases are a match to TRBD1. CDR3 length equals 13 residues. J gave up 4 bases and V 2 bases, and 0 bases lay outside the gene matches. Germline V lookup: CDR1 LGHDT, CDR2 YNNKEL (reference sequence). The CDR3 is CASSQQGATEAFF. The CDR3 DNA follows: TGTGCCAGCAGCCAACAGGGGGCCACTGAAGCTTTCTTT.

The chain has TRBV5-1 and TRBJ1-1; D ambiguous. Germline values: CDR1 SGHRS, CDR2 YFSETQ. CDR3 length equals 14 residues. V was cut by 4 bases and J by 0 bases, with 10 bases left in between. The CDR3 DNA reads TGCGCCAGCAGCGATCTGGGGTTGAACACTGAAGCTTTCTTT. It codes for CASSDLGLNTEAFF.

This clonotype occurred many times. This chain links TRBV20-1 with TRBJ1-1, with 11 bases identical to TRBD1. The ends lost 4 bases at V and 4 bases at J; junction bases unmatched: 5. The CDR3 runs 14 residues. Germline lookup yields CDR1 DFQATT and CDR2 SNEGSKA (reference sequence). The chain's CDR3 is CSANSGTGGTEAFF. The DNA for the CDR3 is TGCAGTGCTAATTCCGGGACAGGGGGCACTGAAGCTTTCTTT.

Remarks on this clonotype: Given a much more abundant clone one base away, this may be a read error. V gene TRBV6-2 or TRBV6-3 combines with J gene TRBJ1-1, with unresolved D. This CDR3 spans 14 amino acids. V was cut by 7 bases and J by 0 bases, with 12 bases left in between. Germline V gene data show CDR1 as MNHEY and CDR2 as SVGEGT. The CDR3 nucleotides are TGTGCCAGCACCCCACATGCCATGAACACTGAAGCTTTCTTT. Amino acid sequence: CASTPHAMNTEAFF.

This clonotype was picked up many times. The chain employs TRBV20-1 and TRBJ2-2, with 15 bases identical to TRBD2. There are 16 residues in the CDR3. V lost 6 bases to trimming and J lost 7 bases; unmatched junction nucleotides: 9. Germline V gene data show CDR1 as DFQATT and CDR2 as SNEGSKA (reference sequence). CDR3 sequence reads: CSANGLAGGWIGELFF. The DNA of the CDR3 is TGCAGTGCCAACGGACTAGCGGGGGGGTGGATCGGGGAGCTGTTTTTT.

The CDR3 DNA sequence: TGTGCCATCAGTGAGTCGGAGGACAGGGCAGGCGACTACACCTTC. Protein: CAISESEDRAGDYTF. This rearrangement joins TRBV10-3 to TRBJ1-2, with TRBD1 identical over 8 bases. Germline CDR1 is ENHRY and CDR2 is SYGVKD. Losses at the gene ends were 0 bases for V and 10 bases for J; bases not matched to a gene: 10. The CDR3 consists of 15 residues.

CDR3 sequence: CAIGVTSVLAGGNEQFF. CDR3 DNA: TGTGCCATCGGCGTCACCTCGGTGCTAGCGGGGGGGAATGAGCAGTTCTTC. V usage is TRBV9 and J usage is TRBJ2-1, with TRBD2 identical over 12 bases. From germline, CDR1 is SGDLS and CDR2 YYNGEE. Trimming removed 9 bases from V and 7 bases from J; junction bases left unmatched: 17. The CDR3 contains 17 residues. The complete variable domain, with remaining parts taken from reference TRBV9 and TRBJ2-1, reads DSGVTQTPKHLITATGQRVTLRCSPRSGDLSVYWYQQSLDQGLQFLIQYYNGEERAKGNILERFSAQQFPDLHSELNLSSLELGDSALYFCAIGVTSVLAGGNEQFFGPGTRLTVL.